This T cell receptor (beta chain) emerged from a study of blood T cell repertoires in COVID-19. About the research overall: Acute and convalescent COVID-19 samples came from the United States, Italy and Spain.

The CDR3 length is 16 residues. Germline V gene sequence: CDR1 SNHLY, CDR2 FYNNEI. The V and J ends lost 4 bases and 3 bases respectively, with 17 bases between them. Original analysis: It was from reference gene primer amplification that nucleated cell counts were estimated. Produced via immunoSEQ multiplex PCR; TCRdb's table is partial and in-frame only. The V and J calls and clone size are taken from that table; D and trimming were inferred from the DNA. This sample has around 120,000 clones, with about 87% found just once. The V and J genes are TRBV2 and TRBJ2-3; possibly TRBD2 for D (5 bases). The sample consisted of peripheral blood. The receptor was isolated from a woman between 65 and 79 years old with acute or convalescent COVID-19. The CDR3 spells CASSALGGGGTDTQYF. The CDR3 nucleotides are TGTGCCAGCAGTGCCTTGGGCGGTGGAGGTACAGATACGCAGTATTTT.